This TCR beta chain was documented in a study of cytomegalovirus exposure and HLA in healthy donors. Study-wide results and caveats: Data from an earlier analysis indicated that most TCR beta V segments were productive either about 90% or about 30% of the time. Researchers had no immune exposure information except CMV serostatus available. For most TCR sequences rarity was the rule, although some public TCRs occurred in many donors. Per a later analysis, roughly 17,000 TCR beta sequences showed association with HLA alleles at 0.05 false discovery rate.

Amplification used 60 Vbeta primers and 13 Jbeta primers. The protocol was immunoSEQ multiplex PCR, while the TCRdb copy is restricted to in-frame clones and leaves out a portion. The sample has some 160,000 clones; roughly 80% are singletons. Remarks on this clone: Its antigen is undetermined.

J lost 7 bases, V lost 5 bases, and 5 bases had no gene match. CDR1 is SGHVS, CDR2 FNYEAQ, per germline. CDR3 length: 14 amino acids. The chain recombines TRBV7-6 with TRBJ1-4, with 9 bases that match TRBD1. The source of this sequence is a man aged 50 to 59 in good health and CMV-seropositive. Material for sequencing was PBMCs. The CDR3 DNA reads as TGTGCCAGCAGCCGGGACAGGGCTGGTGAAAAACTGTTTTTT. Translated: CASSRDRAGEKLFF.